A selection of T cell receptor beta chains follows, all from one sample in a study of sequential checkpoint blockade in melanoma. Profiling relied on immunoSEQ multiplex PCR, and the TCRdb table lists in-frame clones only, not all of them. The repertoire consists of around 35,000 clones, with approximately 30% occurring once and the leading ten covering 1.6%. The starting material was tumor tissue (inferred from file names), obtained from a patient given nivolumab and ipilimumab in sequence. The receptors stem from a human donor with melanoma. CDR3s include the opening cysteine and the closing phenylalanine or tryptophan. The D gene is left open where the match is weak. The size field is filled for only some rows; it gives once, few, many or a size class.

d_gene: NA; v_gene: TRBV9; abundance: few; j_gene: TRBJ1-2; CDR3nt: TGTGCCAGCAGCCAGGACAGTTTTGGCTACACCTTC; CDR3aa: CASSQDSFGYTF
d_gene: TRBD2; v_gene: TRBV11-3; abundance: NA; j_gene: TRBJ2-1; CDR3nt: TGTGCCAGCAGCCCCAGACTAGCAGGCGACAATGAGCAGTTCTTC; CDR3aa: CASSPRLAGDNEQFF
d_gene: TRBD2; v_gene: TRBV23-1; abundance: NA; j_gene: TRBJ2-7; CDR3nt: TGCGCCAGCAGTAAAGAATCTGCGGGAGTGGGCGAGCAGTACTTC; CDR3aa: CASSKESAGVGEQYF
d_gene: NA; v_gene: TRBV5-1; abundance: NA; j_gene: TRBJ2-2; CDR3nt: TGCGCCAGCAGCTTGCTCGTTTCCGGGGGTAGTCAGGAGCTGTTTTTT; CDR3aa: CASSLLVSGGSQELFF
d_gene: NA; v_gene: TRBV18; abundance: few; j_gene: TRBJ1-5; CDR3nt: TGTGCCAGCTCAGGGGCGAGCAATCAGCCCCAGCATTTT; CDR3aa: CASSGASNQPQHF
d_gene: NA; v_gene: TRBV19; abundance: NA; j_gene: TRBJ1-3; CDR3nt: TGTGCCAGTAGTCCGGAGGGGGTCTCGGGAAACACCATATATTTT; CDR3aa: CASSPEGVSGNTIYF
d_gene: TRBD2; v_gene: TRBV11-3; abundance: few; j_gene: TRBJ2-3; CDR3nt: TGTGCCAGCAGCTTCGGACTAGCGGGGCAGGGTACGCAGTATTTT; CDR3aa: CASSFGLAGQGTQYF
d_gene: NA; v_gene: TRBV6-8; abundance: few; j_gene: TRBJ1-3; CDR3nt: TGTGCCAGCAGTGTTAGGACGGGGCCGCTCTCTGGAAACACCATATATTTT; CDR3aa: CASSVRTGPLSGNTIYF
d_gene: NA; v_gene: TRBV18; abundance: NA; j_gene: TRBJ1-3; CDR3nt: TGTGCCAGCTCACCAGGGCTTGGCCTCTATGGAAACACCATATATTTT; CDR3aa: CASSPGLGLYGNTIYF
d_gene: NA; v_gene: TRBV12-2; abundance: NA; j_gene: TRBJ2-5; CDR3nt: TGTGCAAGTCGCTTAGCGCCCGGGAGGGGGCGACGGGGGGAGACCCAGTACTTC; CDR3aa: CASRLAPGRGRRGETQYF
d_gene: NA; v_gene: TRBV19; abundance: NA; j_gene: TRBJ2-1; CDR3nt: TGTGCCAGTAGTATATCGGGGAGCGGTGGAAATGAGCAGTTCTTC; CDR3aa: CASSISGSGGNEQFF
d_gene: NA; v_gene: TRBV11-3; abundance: NA; j_gene: TRBJ1-4; CDR3nt: TGTGCCAGCAGCTTGGCCAAGGCATCAACTAATGAAAAACTGTTTTTT; CDR3aa: CASSLAKASTNEKLFF
d_gene: TRBD1; v_gene: TRBV11-3; abundance: many; j_gene: TRBJ2-5; CDR3nt: TGTGCCAGCAGCTTTTTAACAGGGGGCCAAGAGACCCAGTACTTC; CDR3aa: CASSFLTGGQETQYF
d_gene: TRBD2; v_gene: TRBV6-8; abundance: NA; j_gene: TRBJ2-5; CDR3nt: TGTGCCAGCAGTTACTACGGGACTAGCCCAGACCAGTACTTC; CDR3aa: CASSYYGTSPDQYF
d_gene: TRBD1; v_gene: TRBV5-1; abundance: NA; j_gene: TRBJ1-4; CDR3nt: TGCGCCAGCAGCTTGGATCCCGGGACAGGCAGTGAAAAACTGTTTTTT; CDR3aa: CASSLDPGTGSEKLFF
d_gene: NA; v_gene: TRBV9; abundance: NA; j_gene: TRBJ2-5; CDR3nt: TGTGCCAGCAGCGTCGCGACAGGGAGGAAAGAGACCCAGTACTTC; CDR3aa: CASSVATGRKETQYF
d_gene: TRBD1; v_gene: TRBV6-8; abundance: NA; j_gene: TRBJ1-2; CDR3nt: TGTGCCAGCAGTTACGACAGGGGAGGCTACACCTTC; CDR3aa: CASSYDRGGYTF
d_gene: NA; v_gene: TRBV5-1; abundance: NA; j_gene: TRBJ2-3; CDR3nt: TGCGCCAGCAGCTCCGGAGGTAGCGCAGATACGCAGTATTTT; CDR3aa: CASSSGGSADTQYF